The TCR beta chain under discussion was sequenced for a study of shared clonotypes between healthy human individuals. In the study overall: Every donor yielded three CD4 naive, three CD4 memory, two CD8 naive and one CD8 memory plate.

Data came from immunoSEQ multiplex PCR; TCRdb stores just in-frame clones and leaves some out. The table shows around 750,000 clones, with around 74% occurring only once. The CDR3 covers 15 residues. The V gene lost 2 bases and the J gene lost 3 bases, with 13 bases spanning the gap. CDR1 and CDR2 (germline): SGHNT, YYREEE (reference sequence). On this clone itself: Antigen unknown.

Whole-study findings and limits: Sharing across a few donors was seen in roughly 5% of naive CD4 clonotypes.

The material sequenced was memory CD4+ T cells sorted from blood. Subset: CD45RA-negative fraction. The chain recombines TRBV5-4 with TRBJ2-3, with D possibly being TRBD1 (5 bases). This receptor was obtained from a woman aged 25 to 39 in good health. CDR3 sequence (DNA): TGTGCCAGCAGCTTTGGCTCAGGACAAACAGATACGCAGTATTTT. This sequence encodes CASSFGSGQTDTQYF. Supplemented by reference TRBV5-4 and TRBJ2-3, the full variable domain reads ETGVTQSPTHLIKTRGQQVTLRCSSQSGHNTVSWYQQALGQGPQFIFQYYREEENGRGNFPPRFSGLQFPNYSSELNVNALELDDSALYLCASSFGSGQTDTQYFGPGTRLTVL.